The 19 T cell receptor beta chains presented below share a single source sample, sequenced in a study of blood T cell repertoires in COVID-19. Sequencing was performed with immunoSEQ multiplex PCR; in TCRdb, only in-frame clones are kept and a portion is missing. The sample includes roughly 69,000 clones, 87% of them seen just once. The specimen sequenced was peripheral blood. These receptors originate from a man aged 50-60 years with active COVID-19.

V usage is TRBV5-4 and J usage is TRBJ2-2; the D gene is possibly TRBD1 (6 bases). The V end lost 3 bases, the J end lost 1 base, and 13 bases lay between the germline ends. Germline V lookup: CDR1 SGHNT, CDR2 YYREEE (reference sequence). This CDR3 spans 16 amino acids. The CDR3 bases are TGTGCCAGCAGCTATGGGATACAGGGGAACACCGGGGAGCTGTTTTTT. Protein product: CASSYGIQGNTGELFF. The variable domain in full, with the rest retrieved from reference TRBV5-4 and TRBJ2-2, is ETGVTQSPTHLIKTRGQQVTLRCSSQSGHNTVSWYQQALGQGPQFIFQYYREEENGRGNFPPRFSGLQFPNYSSELNVNALELDDSALYLCASSYGIQGNTGELFFGEGSRLTVL.

J is TRBJ1-4 and V is TRBV15; 7 bases map to TRBD1. V gave up 3 bases and J gave up 4 bases; unmatched junction bases: 8. The CDR3 sequence is 16 residues long. In germline, CDR1 is LNHNV, CDR2 YYDKDF (reference sequence). The CDR3 nucleotides are TGTGCCACCAGCAGCCACAGGGGCGGCGGTAATGAAAAACTGTTTTTT. This gives the protein CATSSHRGGGNEKLFF.

A single count supports this clone. This chain connects TRBV6-4 to TRBJ1-2, with 7 bases matching TRBD1. With V trimmed by 9 bases and J by 2 bases, 6 bases remained unmatched. The CDR3 loop spans 13 amino acids. Germline assignment: CDR1 MRHNA and CDR2 SNTAGT. Written as DNA, the CDR3 is TGTGCCAGGGAGGGGGACAGCAACTATGGCTACACCTTC. The encoded protein is CAREGDSNYGYTF.

The chain employs TRBV12-3 or TRBV12-4 and TRBJ1-1; weak D call: TRBD1 (5 bases). The CDR3 runs 12 residues. With 6 bases removed from V and 5 bases from J, the gap between germline ends came to 10 bases. CDR3 bases: TGTGCCAGCAGAAGGGAGGGGACTGAAGCTTTCTTT. It is translated as CASRREGTEAFF.

This clone appeared a single time. The rearrangement links TRBV30 to TRBJ1-5, with a weak D call TRBD1 (6 bases). The germline CDR1 and CDR2 sequences are GTSNPN and SVGIG (reference sequence). There are 12 residues in the CDR3. Trimming removed 2 bases from V and 7 bases from J, with 9 bases in between. The CDR3 here is CAWSQGGQPQHF. Here the CDR3 DNA reads TGTGCCTGGAGTCAAGGGGGACAGCCCCAGCATTTT.

On this clone itself: At the DNA level, this CDR3 is encoded by other sequences in the same sample as well. The chain combines TRBV28 with TRBJ1-6, with 7 nucleotides matching TRBD1. V gave up 6 bases and J gave up 7 bases; unmatched junction bases: 6. The CDR3 is 14 amino acids. Germline V CDR1 and CDR2: MDHEN, SYDVKM. The CDR3 nucleotides are TGTGCCAGCAGAATTGACAGGGCCAATTCACCCCTCCACTTT. This sequence encodes CASRIDRANSPLHF.

The V gene is TRBV24-1, the J gene TRBJ1-6; D is unclear. The CDR3 covers 13 residues. Germline CDR1 KGHDR, CDR2 SFDVKD. Deletions cut 6 bases from V and 7 bases from J, with 9 bases between. CDR3 protein: CATSPGLNSPLHF. CDR3 sequence (DNA): TGTGCCACCAGTCCAGGACTGAATTCACCCCTCCACTTT.

The CDR3 reads CASSVTGVMDEQYF. CDR3 nucleotides: TGTGCCAGCAGCGTAACGGGGGTAATGGACGAGCAGTACTTC. The chain links TRBV9 to TRBJ2-7; weak D call: TRBD2 (6 bases). The CDR3 sequence is 14 residues long. The ends were cut back, 1 base at V and 5 bases at J, with 13 bases in the middle. Germline V gives CDR1 SGDLS, CDR2 YYNGEE.

V and J are TRBV6-6 and TRBJ1-2; a possible D gene is TRBD1 (5 bases). CDR1 MNHNY and CDR2 SVGAGI come from the germline V gene (reference sequence). The length of the CDR3 is 16 residues. The germline V and J ends were trimmed by 8 bases and 3 bases, with 22 bases remaining between them. CDR3 amino acids: CASSLRGGAGDYGYTF. The CDR3 bases are TGTGCCAGCTCCCTGCGGGGAGGGGCCGGGGACTATGGCTACACCTTC.

This chain uses TRBV24-1 with TRBJ2-1, with 9 bases that match TRBD2. V shed 6 bases and J 0 bases; nucleotides not matched to a gene: 26. The germline CDR1 and CDR2 sequences are KGHDR and SFDVKD. The CDR3 loop spans 23 amino acids. The CDR3, as DNA: TGTGCCACCAGTCCATTCAGGCCCAATGGCGGCGGGAGGGCCGTGAGCTCCTACAATGAGCAGTTCTTC. Translation: CATSPFRPNGGGRAVSSYNEQFF.

The rearrangement joins TRBV2 to TRBJ1-1; no definite D call. There are 14 residues in the CDR3. Deletions cut 4 bases from V and 6 bases from J, with 15 bases between. Looked up from germline, CDR1 is SNHLY and CDR2 is FYNNEI. The CDR3 DNA follows: TGTGCCAGCAGTGTTGGCCTACTGGGAGCTGAAGCTTTCTTT. Its translation is CASSVGLLGAEAFF.

The chain couples TRBV7-2 to TRBJ1-5, with a possible D match to TRBD1 (6 bases). The length of the CDR3 is 15 residues. Germline V CDR1 and CDR2: SGHTA, FQGNSA. Deletions cut 1 base from V and 6 bases from J, with 13 bases between. The CDR3 DNA reads as TGTGCCAGCAGCTTAGGAGGGGGTCGGGCTCAGCCCCAGCATTTT. This encodes CASSLGGGRAQPQHF.

This clone showed up just a few times. The V and J genes are TRBV6-5 and TRBJ1-1; D is unclear. Trimming shortened V by 6 bases and J by 0 bases, and 11 bases separated the two germline ends. In germline, CDR1 is MNHEY, CDR2 SVGAGI. The CDR3 consists of 14 residues. The CDR3 here is CASRPGIMNTEAFF. CDR3 sequence (DNA): TGTGCCAGCAGGCCGGGGATTATGAACACTGAAGCTTTCTTT.

This chain connects TRBV6-1 to TRBJ1-2; 8 bases are shared with TRBD1. Germline-derived CDR1 and CDR2 are MNHNS and SASEGT. CDR3 length: 15 residues. The V and J ends lost 1 base and 8 bases, in that order; junction bases with no gene match: 9. CDR3 region: CASSEGTGSLIGYTF. In DNA form, the CDR3 reads TGTGCCAGCAGTGAAGGGACAGGGTCTTTGATAGGCTACACCTTC.

This clone occurred once. V usage is TRBV5-1 and J usage is TRBJ1-4, with 8 bases matching TRBD1. This CDR3 comprises 15 residues. V was pared by 4 bases and J by 8 bases, with 10 bases of the junction left unmatched. Germline CDR1 and CDR2: SGHRS and YFSETQ. The CDR3 DNA reads TGCGCCAGCAGCCGTGACAGGGGCCAGGGAGAAAAACTGTTTTTT. Its translation: CASSRDRGQGEKLFF.

This sequence joins TRBV6-5 and TRBJ2-3, with a weak D call TRBD1 (5 bases). The germline V gene has CDR1 MNHEY and CDR2 SVGAGI. Trimming took 2 bases from V and 13 from J, leaving 10 bases between them. The CDR3 contains 11 residues. The CDR3 DNA sequence: TGTGCCAGCAGTTACGGGGCCGCAGAGTATTTT. This encodes CASSYGAAEYF.

V gene TRBV15 combines with J gene TRBJ1-5; 8 positions agree with TRBD1. The CDR3 loop spans 17 amino acids. Per the germline V gene, CDR1 is LNHNV and CDR2 is YYDKDF (reference sequence). The V gene end was trimmed by 0 bases and the J gene end by 4 bases; junction bases not matched to a gene: 8. The CDR3: CATSRDPDRGRNQPQHF. DNA of the CDR3: TGTGCCACCAGCAGAGATCCCGACAGGGGCCGGAATCAGCCCCAGCATTTT.

This chain uses TRBV30 with TRBJ1-6; D not resolved. Germline V CDR1 and CDR2: GTSNPN, SVGIG (reference sequence). The CDR3 runs to 14 residues. CDR3 nucleotides: TGTGCTCGTGGCGGCTCGGATTTCAATTCACCCCTCCACTTT. This translates into CARGGSDFNSPLHF.

The CDR3 here is CASSLDLNQPQHF. The CDR3 DNA reads TGTGCCAGCAGCTTGGACTTGAATCAGCCCCAGCATTTT. The rearrangement joins TRBV5-6 to TRBJ1-5; no clear D. The length of the CDR3 is 13 residues. The V gene lost 0 bases and the J gene lost 4 bases, with 5 bases spanning the gap. Germline CDR1 SGHDT, CDR2 YYEEEE.